The clone carrying this T cell receptor (beta chain) was recorded only once. Trimming removed 1 base from V and 9 bases from J; junction bases left unmatched: 10. This CDR3 contains 16 residues. In germline, CDR1 is KGHDR, CDR2 SFDVKD. This specimen belongs to a study of blood T cell repertoires in COVID-19. As for the study in general: The United States, Italy and Spain provided the acute and convalescent COVID-19 samples. Sources were T cells, B-cell-depleted T cells, or PBMCs; the material itself was cDNA or gDNA.

Authors' methods: Amplification with reference gene primers provided the estimates of nucleated cell counts. Only in-frame clones appear in the TCRdb table, and some are missing; sequencing was by immunoSEQ multiplex PCR. That table furnishes V, J and clone size, whereas the DNA furnished D and trimming. This sample has more than 300,000 clones, with around 91% found just once. The TCR comes from a woman under 30 who had recovered from COVID-19. V gene TRBV24-1 combines with J gene TRBJ2-3; 9 bases line up with TRBD1. The material sequenced was peripheral blood. The DNA of the CDR3 is TGTGCCACCAGTGATTTCTCCGGACAGGGGCTAGGGACGCAGTATTTT. This gives the protein CATSDFSGQGLGTQYF.